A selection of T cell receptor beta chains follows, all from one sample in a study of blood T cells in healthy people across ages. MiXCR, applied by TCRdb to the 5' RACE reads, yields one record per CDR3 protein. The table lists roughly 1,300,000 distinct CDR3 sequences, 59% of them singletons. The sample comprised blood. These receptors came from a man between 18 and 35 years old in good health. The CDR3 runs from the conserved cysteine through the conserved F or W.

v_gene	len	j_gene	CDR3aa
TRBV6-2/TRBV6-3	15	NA	CASNPSGSRQETQYF
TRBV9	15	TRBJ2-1	CASSTGATTYNEQFF
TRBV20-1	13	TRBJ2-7	CSAQDPQTDEQYF
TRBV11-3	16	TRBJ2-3	CASSLDTRGDTDTQYF
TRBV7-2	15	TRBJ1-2	CASSLDPLGNYGYTF
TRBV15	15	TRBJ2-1	CATNSLAGGYNEQFF
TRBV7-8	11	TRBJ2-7	CATDGGGEQYF
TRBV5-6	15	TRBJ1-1	CASSLRFGGYTEAFF
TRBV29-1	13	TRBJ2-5	CSVGRRQEKTQYF
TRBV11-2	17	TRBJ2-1	CASSLTGFEGEGNEQFF
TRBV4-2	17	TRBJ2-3	CASSQVGGLSSTDTQYF
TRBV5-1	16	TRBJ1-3	CASSLAGGGSGNTIYF
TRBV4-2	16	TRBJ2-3	CASSQGSGRVEDTQYF
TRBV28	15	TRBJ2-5	CASSWQRGSQETQYF